This entry concerns a single T cell receptor beta chain. The antigen remains unidentified. Profiled with immunoSEQ multiplex PCR; TCRdb holds only in-frame clones, not every one. The sample has some 480,000 clones, roughly 87% seen once. The sample comes from a study of Ad26.COV2.S vaccination and SARS-CoV-2 variants. Study background: The donor participated in the COV1001 trial, in its Ad26.COV2.S arm.

Treatment specified: about 20 received Ad26.COV2.S at low or high dose, single or two shots; roughly five received placebo; per-sample allocation not given. Day 63 after the first vaccine or placebo injection was the time point for sampling. At a Boston site, the person donating was an adult of 18-55 years. Trimming removed 7 bases at V and 5 bases at J, with 11 bases between. Germline assignment: CDR1 DFQATT and CDR2 SNEGSKA (reference sequence). The CDR3 loop spans 11 amino acids. General study findings and limits: Possible underestimation of total T cell responses by the TCR breadth and depth analyses was noted. Reportedly, after vaccination the spike-specific CD8+ and CD4+ T cell responses displayed substantial breadth.

The TCR sequence derives from a person between 18 and 65 years old who received the Ad26.COV2.S COVID-19 vaccine or a placebo. The sequences come from peripheral blood, collected in a trial of Ad26.COV2.S vaccine versus placebo. This chain connects TRBV20-1 to TRBJ1-1, with no clear D. The CDR3 here is CSDNSGTEAFF. The DNA of the CDR3 is TGCAGTGACAACTCGGGGACTGAAGCTTTCTTT.